The 20 T cell receptor beta chains listed next were all sequenced from one sample in a study of T cells in Graves' hyperthyroidism and ophthalmopathy. Researchers amplified the TCR beta CDR3 regions from RNA transcripts. A first-round RT-PCR of the TCR CDR3 used the HTBI primer set. MiXCR, run by TCRdb on the multiplex PCR reads, gives a single entry per CDR3 protein. This table has 350,000 to 450,000 distinct CDR3 sequences, approximately 13% appearing once. Sequencing was carried out using blood. The receptors were sampled from a woman aged 55-69 years with Graves' hyperthyroidism.

Ten or more counts support this clonotype. The chain employs TRBV12-3 or TRBV12-4 and TRBJ2-5; 15 positions agree with TRBD2. Unmatched junction bases numbered 6, after V lost 3 bases and J lost 4 bases. CDR3 size: 17 residues. The CDR3 spells CASSFGLAGGPSETQYF. The CDR3 region has the DNA TGTGCCAGCAGTTTCGGACTAGCGGGAGGGCCCTCAGAGACCCAGTACTTC.

The table lists this clonotype with many counts. The chain has TRBV3-1 and TRBJ2-1, with unresolved D. With 5 bases removed from V and 7 bases from J, the gap between germline ends came to 6 bases. The CDR3 totals 11 residues. CDR1 and CDR2 from the germline V gene are LGHDT and YNNKEL (reference sequence). CDR3 loop: CASSIENEQFF. For the CDR3, the DNA is TGTGCCAGCAGCATTGAAAATGAGCAGTTCTTC.

This clonotype came up many times. The chain recombines TRBV2 with TRBJ2-7; 7 positions agree with TRBD2. The CDR3 extends over 12 amino acids. Per germline, CDR1 SNHLY and CDR2 FYNNEI. Trimming removed 10 bases from V and 3 bases from J; junction bases left unmatched: 6. For the CDR3, the DNA is TGTGCCACAAGTGGCGGGAGCTACGAGCAGTACTTC. This codes for CATSGGSYEQYF.

This clonotype showed up many times. This chain uses TRBV7-8 with TRBJ2-1, with D maybe TRBD2 (6 bases). With 5 bases removed from V and 0 bases from J, the gap between germline ends came to 11 bases. The germline V gene encodes CDR1 SGHVS and CDR2 FQNEAQ. This CDR3 has 15 residues. The CDR3 coding sequence is TGTGCCAGCAGCGTTAGCGGCCGCTCCTACAATGAGCAGTTCTTC. Protein product: CASSVSGRSYNEQFF.

The chain couples TRBV19 to TRBJ1-2; D may be TRBD1 (5 bases). CDR1 is LNHDA, CDR2 SQIVND, per germline (reference sequence). The V and J ends lost 7 bases and 3 bases respectively, with 9 bases between them. This CDR3 spans 12 amino acids. In DNA form, the CDR3 reads TGTGCCAGTAATCAGGGCGACTATGGCTACACCTTC. Protein product: CASNQGDYGYTF.

This clonotype has a count of ten or more. The chain has TRBV5-5 and TRBJ2-1; D is unclear. The germline V gene has CDR1 SGHKS and CDR2 YYEKEE (reference sequence). Trimming pared 2 bases from V and 6 bases from J, leaving 6 bases between. The CDR3 contains 12 residues. CDR3 sequence: CASSFQPNEQFF. In nucleotides, the CDR3 is TGTGCCAGCAGCTTCCAGCCCAATGAGCAGTTCTTC.

CDR3 amino acids: CASSLDTGQGGYEQYF. As DNA, the CDR3 is TGTGCCAGCAGCTTAGATACGGGACAGGGGGGCTACGAGCAGTACTTC. The rearrangement joins TRBV11-2 to TRBJ2-7, with 11 bases that match TRBD1. Trimming took 0 bases from V and 3 from J; bases not matched to a gene: 4. Germline-derived CDR1 and CDR2 are SGHAT and FQNNGV. The CDR3 loop spans 16 amino acids. The full variable domain, with the rest looked up from reference TRBV11-2 and TRBJ2-7, is EAGVAQSPRYKIIEKRQSVAFWCNPISGHATLYWYQQILGQGPKLLIQFQNNGVVDDSQLPKDRFSAERLKGVDSTLKIQPAKLEDSAVYLCASSLDTGQGGYEQYFGPGTRLTVT.

This clonotype was observed at least ten times. The V and J genes are TRBV11-2 and TRBJ2-7; D is ambiguous. CDR1 is SGHAT and CDR2 is FQNNGV in the germline V gene. V lost 3 bases and J 2 bases, leaving 8 bases between the germline ends. The CDR3 totals 13 residues. The CDR3 nucleotides read TGTGCCAGCAGCTTTGGACCCCCCTACGAGCAGTACTTC. It encodes CASSFGPPYEQYF.

The J gene is TRBJ2-3, the V gene TRBV27; D gene ambiguous. The germline V gene encodes CDR1 MNHEY and CDR2 SMNVEV (reference sequence). Trimming cost V 0 bases and J 6 bases, with 7 bases left between them. CDR3 length equals 13 residues. The CDR3 sequence is CASSLSEPDTQYF. For the CDR3, the DNA is TGTGCCAGCAGTTTATCCGAACCGGATACGCAGTATTTT.

This clonotype was counted at least ten times. Here the CDR3 DNA reads TGTGCCAGCAGTGAAACAAGAAACACCGGGGAGCTGTTTTTT. Amino acids: CASSETRNTGELFF. The gene calls are TRBV2 and TRBJ2-2; D uncertain. Germline CDR1 is SNHLY and CDR2 is FYNNEI. Trimming pared 2 bases from V and 2 bases from J, leaving 6 bases between. The CDR3 is 14 amino acids.

This clonotype was picked up many times. This sequence joins TRBV12-3 or TRBV12-4 and TRBJ2-1; 9 bases match TRBD2. CDR3 length equals 16 residues. The ends lost 5 bases at V and 8 bases at J; junction bases unmatched: 13. Here the CDR3 reads CASSKPGLATTDEQFF. CDR3 DNA: TGTGCCAGCAGTAAACCGGGACTAGCAACAACCGATGAGCAGTTCTTC.

This clonotype was seen only a few times. At one boundary the junction diverges from the germline segment, which might be a read error. This sequence joins TRBV28 and TRBJ2-2; D might be TRBD2 (6 bases). Germline V CDR1 and CDR2: MDHEN, SYDVKM. This CDR3 has 14 amino acids. Written as DNA, the CDR3 is TGTGCCAGCACGGGCCTAGCGCGCACCGGGGAGCTGGTTTTT. Residues: CASTGLARTGELVF. The full variable domain, rest sourced from reference TRBV28 and TRBJ2-2, is DVKVTQSSRYLVKRTGEKVFLECVQDMDHENMFWYRQDPGLGLRLIYFSYDVKMKEKGDIPEGYSVSREKKERFSLILESASTNQTSMYLCASTGLARTGELVFGEGSRLTVL.

Many counts were recorded for this clonotype. The CDR3 bases are TGTGCCAGCAGTGCAAGGGCTTCATTTAATCAGCCCCAGCATTTT. Its protein product is CASSARASFNQPQHF. The chain recombines TRBV2 with TRBJ1-5; D remains unclear. Per germline, CDR1 SNHLY and CDR2 FYNNEI. The CDR3 contains 15 residues. V was trimmed by 4 bases and J by 4 bases, leaving 14 bases between them.

This clonotype appeared a few times. This chain connects TRBV12-5 to TRBJ2-7, with 7 bases aligning to TRBD2. Germline CDR1 and CDR2: LGHNT and FRNRAP. Losses at the gene ends were 4 bases for V and 5 bases for J; bases not matched to a gene: 11. This CDR3 is built from 15 residues. The CDR3 sequence: CASGWVLASLDEQYF. CDR3 in DNA: TGTGCTAGTGGTTGGGTACTAGCGAGTTTAGACGAGCAGTACTTC.

The chain joins TRBV11-1 to TRBJ2-3; D is tentatively TRBD1 or TRBD2 (5 bases each). Germline CDR1 SGHAT, CDR2 FQDESV (reference sequence). This CDR3 has 14 residues. The V end lost 5 bases, the J end lost 6 bases, and 15 bases lay between the germline ends. The DNA of the CDR3 is TGTGCCAGCAGCCCTGACCGGGGCTCGGATACGCAGTATTTT. Translation: CASSPDRGSDTQYF.

This clonotype was counted a single time. This chain connects TRBV20-1 to TRBJ1-2; 10 nucleotides match TRBD1. The CDR3 length is 16 residues. Germline CDR1 DFQATT, CDR2 SNEGSKA (reference sequence). V was clipped by 6 bases and J by 1 base; unmatched bases: 11. The CDR3 bases are TGCAGTGCGGACCGGGACAGGGGACCTTTTAACTATGGCTACACCTTC. Encoded protein: CSADRDRGPFNYGYTF.

This clonotype has a count of ten or more. The V and J genes are TRBV7-9 and TRBJ2-1; the D is unclear. Trimming removed 5 bases from V and 3 bases from J, with 11 bases in between. The CDR3 is 14 residues long. The V gene's germline CDR1 is SEHNR and CDR2 FQNEAQ (reference sequence). CDR3 nucleotides: TGTGCCAGCAGCCCTCGGGCCCTCTACAATGAGCAGTTCTTC. Translation gives CASSPRALYNEQFF.

J is TRBJ2-5 and V is TRBV20-1; D is unresolved. The CDR3 loop spans 14 amino acids. In germline, CDR1 is DFQATT, CDR2 SNEGSKA (reference sequence). Deletions cut 0 bases from V and 1 base from J, with 9 bases between. The CDR3 here is CSAREPYSQETQYF. CDR3 DNA: TGCAGTGCTAGAGAGCCGTACAGCCAAGAGACCCAGTACTTC.

The DNA of the CDR3 is TGTGCCAGCAGCCCGGGGGCGACCAACACTGAAGCTTTCTTT. This translates into CASSPGATNTEAFF. The chain has TRBV7-3 and TRBJ1-1, with D tentatively TRBD1 (6 bases). V was clipped by 5 bases and J by 2 bases, with 12 bases between them. The germline gives CDR1 SGHTA, CDR2 FQGTGA. The CDR3 runs 14 residues.

This clonotype was detected many times. This chain links TRBV2 with TRBJ2-3; possibly TRBD1 or TRBD2 for D (5 bases each). The CDR3 contains 12 residues. V lost 0 bases to trimming and J lost 12 bases, with 10 bases between them. Germline values: CDR1 SNHLY, CDR2 FYNNEI. CDR3 coding DNA: TGTGCCAGCAGTGAAGCAGTTGGGACCCAGTATTTT. This translates into CASSEAVGTQYF.